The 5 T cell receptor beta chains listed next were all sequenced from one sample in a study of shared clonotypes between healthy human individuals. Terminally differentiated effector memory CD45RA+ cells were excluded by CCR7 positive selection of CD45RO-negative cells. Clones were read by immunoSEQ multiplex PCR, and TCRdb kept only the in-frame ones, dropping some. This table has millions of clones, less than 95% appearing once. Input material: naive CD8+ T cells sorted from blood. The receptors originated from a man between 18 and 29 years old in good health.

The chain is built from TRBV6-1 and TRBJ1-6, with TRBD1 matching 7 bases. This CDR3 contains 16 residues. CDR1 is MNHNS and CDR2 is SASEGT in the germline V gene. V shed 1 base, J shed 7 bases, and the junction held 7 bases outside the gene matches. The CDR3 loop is CASSEGQGSENSPLHF. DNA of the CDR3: TGTGCCAGCAGTGAAGGACAGGGTAGTGAGAATTCACCCCTCCACTTT.

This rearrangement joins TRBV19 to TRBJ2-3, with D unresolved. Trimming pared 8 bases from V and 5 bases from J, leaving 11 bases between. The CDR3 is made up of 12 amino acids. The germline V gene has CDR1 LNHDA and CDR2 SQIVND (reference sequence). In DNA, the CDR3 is TGTGCCAGTTTTCGGACGGGAGATACGCAGTATTTT. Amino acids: CASFRTGDTQYF.

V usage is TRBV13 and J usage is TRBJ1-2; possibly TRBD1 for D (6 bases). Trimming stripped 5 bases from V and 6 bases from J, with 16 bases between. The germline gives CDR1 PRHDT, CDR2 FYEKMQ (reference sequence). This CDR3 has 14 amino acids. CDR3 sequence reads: CASSPGGGADGYTF. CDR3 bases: TGTGCCAGCAGCCCAGGAGGGGGGGCGGATGGCTACACCTTC.

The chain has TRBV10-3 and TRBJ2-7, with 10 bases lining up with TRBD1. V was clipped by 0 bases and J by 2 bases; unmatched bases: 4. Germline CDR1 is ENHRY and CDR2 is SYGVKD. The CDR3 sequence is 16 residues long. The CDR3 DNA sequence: TGTGCCATCAGTGAGTCGGGACAGGGGTTACCCTACGAGCAGTACTTC. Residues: CAISESGQGLPYEQYF.

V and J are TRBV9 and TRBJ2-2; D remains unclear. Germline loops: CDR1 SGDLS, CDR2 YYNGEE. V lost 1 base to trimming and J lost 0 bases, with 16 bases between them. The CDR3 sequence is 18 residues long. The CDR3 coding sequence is TGTGCCAGCAGCGTAACTGGTAGGGCCGTTGCGAACACCGGGGAGCTGTTTTTT. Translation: CASSVTGRAVANTGELFF.